This T cell receptor beta chain was identified in a study of CD8 T cells in ankylosing spondylitis. TCRdb redid the calling of the 5' RACE reads with MiXCR, one entry per CDR3 protein. The table shows around 250,000 distinct CDR3 sequences, with about 10% occurring only once. The table lists this clonotype with many counts. Its target is not known. V shed 10 bases and J shed 1 base, with 19 bases lying between them. Germline CDR1 and CDR2: ENHRY and SYGVKD. This CDR3 has 15 amino acids. Findings and limits, study-wide: Apparently characteristic of ankylosing spondylitis blood was a TCR beta motif (roughly eight highly homologous variants). There were earlier reports of some motif variants in reactive arthritis synovial fluid and blood.

Material: blood, either unsorted or a sorted T cell fraction (not recorded which). The rearrangement joins TRBV10-3 to TRBJ1-1; tentatively, D is TRBD1 (5 bases). This clonotype originated in a male donor with ankylosing spondylitis or in good health (not recorded which). This chain's CDR3 is CATRPPGPRNTEAFF. For the CDR3, the DNA is TGTGCCACCAGACCCCCGGGACCCCGGAACACTGAAGCTTTCTTT.